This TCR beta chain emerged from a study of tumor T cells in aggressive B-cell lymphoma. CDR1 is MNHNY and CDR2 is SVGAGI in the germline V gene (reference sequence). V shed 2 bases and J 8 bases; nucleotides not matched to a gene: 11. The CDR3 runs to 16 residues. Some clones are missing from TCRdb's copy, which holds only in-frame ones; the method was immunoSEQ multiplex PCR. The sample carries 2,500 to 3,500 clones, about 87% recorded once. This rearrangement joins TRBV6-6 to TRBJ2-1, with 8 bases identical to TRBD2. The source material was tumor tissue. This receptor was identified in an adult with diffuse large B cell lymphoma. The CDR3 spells CASSYEPSGSYHEQFF. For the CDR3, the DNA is TGTGCCAGCAGTTACGAGCCCAGCGGGAGTTACCATGAGCAGTTCTTC.